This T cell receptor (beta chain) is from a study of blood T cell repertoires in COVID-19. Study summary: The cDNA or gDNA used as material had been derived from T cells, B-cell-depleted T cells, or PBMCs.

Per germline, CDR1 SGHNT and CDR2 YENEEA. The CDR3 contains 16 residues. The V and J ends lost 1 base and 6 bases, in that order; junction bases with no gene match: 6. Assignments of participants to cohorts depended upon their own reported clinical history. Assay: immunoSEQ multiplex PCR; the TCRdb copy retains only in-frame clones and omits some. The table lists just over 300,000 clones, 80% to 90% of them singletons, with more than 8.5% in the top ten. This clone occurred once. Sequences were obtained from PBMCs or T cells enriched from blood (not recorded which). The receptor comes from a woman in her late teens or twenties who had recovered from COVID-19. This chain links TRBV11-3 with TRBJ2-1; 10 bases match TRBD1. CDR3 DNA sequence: TGTGCCAGCAGCTTAGGGGGGACAGGGGTCTCCAATGAGCAGTTCTTC. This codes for CASSLGGTGVSNEQFF. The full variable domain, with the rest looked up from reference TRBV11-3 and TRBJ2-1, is EAGVVQSPRYKIIEKKQPVAFWCNPISGHNTLYWYLQNLGQGPELLIRYENEEAVDDSQLPKDRFSAERLKGVDSTLKIQPAELGDSAVYLCASSLGGTGVSNEQFFGPGTRLTVL.